This T cell receptor (beta chain) was captured in a study of T cells in Graves' hyperthyroidism and ophthalmopathy. About the study: Peripheral blood collection took place at initial diagnosis, before any treatment.

From RNA transcripts, TCR beta CDR3 regions were amplified. Researchers ran a first-round RT-PCR on the TCR CDR3 using the HTBI primer set. TCRdb re-called the multiplex PCR reads with MiXCR, one entry per CDR3 protein. Counted here are about 400,000 distinct CDR3 sequences, 12% to 15% occurring once; the ten biggest clones make up roughly a fifth. With respect to this clonotype: The antigen is undetermined.

Ophthalmopathy patients showed a Clinical Activity Score of at least 3, NOSPECS grade of at least 4 and duration under 3 months. Points from the study as a whole: Expanded thyroid clonotypes (above 0.001) were mostly also found in blood.

Sequencing was performed on blood. The sequence derives from a woman aged 55-70 years with Graves' ophthalmopathy.

The CDR3 DNA follows: TGTGCCAGTAGTCCGGGACCCGCGGCCGGGGAGCTGTTTTTT. This translates into CASSPGPAAGELFF. V is TRBV19 and J is TRBJ2-2; D may match TRBD1 or TRBD2 (5 bases each). Germline V gene data show CDR1 as LNHDA and CDR2 as SQIVND (reference sequence). This CDR3 comprises 14 residues. Trimming cost V 5 bases and J 6 bases, with 13 bases left between them.